This T cell receptor (beta chain) was retrieved from a study of identifying expanded T cells in peripheral blood. Overall study results and limits: About 1.2 clones differed between technical replicates, versus 16.4 and 19 over time. Two-week clone count variance significantly increased as total template count grew.

V shed 2 bases, J shed 5 bases, and the junction held 16 bases outside the gene matches. This CDR3 is built from 20 residues. Germline CDR1 reads LGHNA; CDR2 reads YSLEER. Note on this clone: Its antigen is currently unknown.

Data came from immunoSEQ multiplex PCR; TCRdb stores just in-frame clones and leaves some out. The data hold about 130,000 clones, with 75% to 90% observed a single time. Healthy donors had no documented immune events, such as infections, while sampled. The receptor was isolated from a person aged 18-70 years in good health. The gene calls are TRBV4-3 and TRBJ2-1, with TRBD2 matching over 12 bases. Sequenced input: blood. The CDR3 region is CASSQNALAGGIAGNNEQFF. The DNA of the CDR3 is TGCGCCAGCAGCCAAAATGCGCTAGCGGGGGGGATCGCCGGGAACAATGAGCAGTTCTTC.